Listed here are 27 T cell receptor beta chains from one sample, sequenced in a study of cytomegalovirus exposure and HLA in healthy donors. The PCR made use of 60 Vbeta and 13 Jbeta primers. Generated by immunoSEQ multiplex PCR, the TCRdb table keeps only in-frame clones and is missing some. The repertoire holds some 130,000 clones, roughly 85% seen once, with 6.5% to 7% in the top ten. The sample comprised PBMCs. The receptors shown here come from a man aged 35 to 55 in good health and CMV-seropositive.

Only one count was recorded for this clone. The chain uses TRBV7-6 and TRBJ1-1, with D tentatively TRBD1 (6 bases). Germline CDR1 SGHVS, CDR2 FNYEAQ. V dropped 5 bases and J dropped 4 bases, with 14 bases sitting between them. This CDR3 has 14 residues. The DNA for the CDR3 is TGTGCCAGCAGCCTCCGGGACATACTCACTGAAGCTTTCTTT. This codes for CASSLRDILTEAFF.

The rearrangement links TRBV29-1 to TRBJ2-2, with 8 positions matching TRBD2. The CDR3 sequence is 13 residues long. The germline V gene encodes CDR1 SQVTM and CDR2 ANQGSEA. V was pared by 4 bases and J by 3 bases, with 1 base of the junction left unmatched. CDR3 nucleotides: TGCAGCGTTGGCGGGAGGCACACCGGGGAGCTGTTTTTT. It is translated as CSVGGRHTGELFF.

This chain joins TRBV30 and TRBJ2-3; 13 bases fit TRBD2. The germline V gene has CDR1 GTSNPN and CDR2 SVGIG (reference sequence). The length of the CDR3 is 19 residues. Losses at the gene ends were 3 bases for V and 5 bases for J; bases not matched to a gene: 17. The CDR3 region is CAWRRRTSGGPGGRDTQYF. CDR3 sequence (DNA): TGTGCCTGGAGGAGGCGGACTAGCGGGGGCCCCGGAGGAAGAGATACGCAGTATTTT.

The chain links TRBV5-4 to TRBJ2-5, with 9 positions matching TRBD1. CDR1 and CDR2 (germline): SGHNT, YYREEE (reference sequence). V trimming: 4 bases; J trimming: 5 bases; junction bases outside the gene matches: 6. The CDR3 covers 14 residues. CDR3 loop: CASSPRDREETQYF. The CDR3 nucleotides read TGTGCCAGCAGCCCAAGGGACAGGGAGGAGACCCAGTACTTC.

This clone occurred a few times. CDR3 sequence reads: CASSDNVRSSENIQYF. CDR3 nucleotides: TGTGCCAGCAGCGACAACGTAAGGAGTTCCGAAAACATTCAGTACTTC. The rearrangement links TRBV9 to TRBJ2-4; no firm D call. V shed 3 bases and J shed 5 bases, with 18 bases lying between them. The CDR3 length is 16 residues. Per germline, CDR1 SGDLS and CDR2 YYNGEE.

V is TRBV7-9 and J is TRBJ2-5, with a weak D call TRBD1 (6 bases). The J call may be in error: the DNA end matches TRBJ2-7 better. The CDR3 length is 13 residues. Germline V gene sequence: CDR1 SEHNR, CDR2 FQNEAQ (reference sequence). This chain's CDR3 is CASSLAQGYEQYF. The DNA for the CDR3 is TGTGCCAGCAGCTTAGCACAGGGTTACGAGCAGTACTTC.

This CDR3 reads CASSLHRQGWNSPLHF. Here the CDR3 DNA reads TGTGCCAGCAGTTTACACCGGCAGGGTTGGAATTCACCCCTCCACTTT. The J gene is TRBJ1-6, the V gene TRBV28; tentatively, D is TRBD1 (5 bases). V gave up 2 bases and J gave up 7 bases, with 15 bases separating them. The germline CDR1 and CDR2 sequences are MDHEN and SYDVKM. CDR3 length: 16 residues.

Points on this clone: Lacking the conserved final phenylalanine or tryptophan, this CDR3 likely reflects a read error. The chain is built from TRBV2 and TRBJ1-5; D is unclear. The CDR3 is 13 residues long. CDR1 and CDR2 from the germline V gene are SNHLY and FYNNEI. V lost 3 bases and J lost 4, with 7 bases in between. The CDR3 nucleotides are TGTGCCAGCAGTGATACGGGTAATCAGCCCCAGCATTCT. Translating gives CASSDTGNQPQHS.

V gene TRBV27 combines with J gene TRBJ2-1; 8 bases line up with TRBD1. CDR3 length equals 14 residues. Germline V CDR1 and CDR2: MNHEY, SMNVEV (reference sequence). After removal of 5 bases from V and 10 bases from J, the junction contained 10 bases not matched to a gene. The chain's CDR3 is CASSPHTTGAEQFF. The CDR3 bases are TGTGCCAGCAGTCCTCACACGACAGGGGCCGAGCAGTTCTTC.

This clone has a handful of counts. The chain joins TRBV19 to TRBJ1-1; TRBD1 agrees at 7 bases. The ends lost 3 bases at V and 5 bases at J; junction bases unmatched: 9. Germline V CDR1 and CDR2: LNHDA, SQIVND (reference sequence). There are 15 residues in the CDR3. The CDR3 sequence is CASSMQQGVGTEAFF. The CDR3 nucleotides read TGTGCCAGTAGTATGCAGCAGGGGGTGGGTACTGAAGCTTTCTTT.

This chain joins TRBV7-9 and TRBJ1-1; D is uncertain. Trimming cost V 1 base and J 3 bases, with 6 bases left between them. The germline V gene has CDR1 SEHNR and CDR2 FQNEAQ (reference sequence). This CDR3 contains 13 residues. In DNA form, the CDR3 reads TGTGCCAGCAGCTTAGAAGAGGACACTGAAGCTTTCTTT. Amino acids: CASSLEEDTEAFF.

V usage is TRBV29-1 and J usage is TRBJ1-2; 8 positions match TRBD1. From germline, CDR1 is SQVTM and CDR2 ANQGSEA. Unmatched junction bases numbered 5, after V lost 3 bases and J lost 2 bases. CDR3 size: 14 residues. The CDR3 bases are TGCAGCGTTGAGGACAGGGCTTGGAACTATGGCTACACCTTC. Protein: CSVEDRAWNYGYTF.

In this sample, this clone turned up a few times. The V gene is TRBV29-1, the J gene TRBJ1-1; the D gene is possibly TRBD1 (6 bases). V shed 7 bases and J shed 13 bases, with 22 bases lying between them. This CDR3 is 12 amino acids long. CDR1 is SQVTM, CDR2 ANQGSEA, per germline. CDR3 nucleotide sequence: TGCAGCGCCAGGACAGCGTTCACCCGGGTTTTCTTT. Its protein product is CSARTAFTRVFF.

The count of this clone is one. The genes are TRBV5-4 and TRBJ2-1, with a tentative D call TRBD1 (5 bases). The CDR3 has 14 amino acids. Germline V gene lookup returns CDR1 SGHNT and CDR2 YYREEE (reference sequence). Trimming pared 2 bases from V and 2 bases from J, leaving 8 bases between. The chain's CDR3 is CASSFRQTYNEQFF. CDR3 sequence (DNA): TGTGCCAGCAGCTTTAGACAGACCTACAATGAGCAGTTCTTC.

The sample holds a few counts of this clone. This rearrangement joins TRBV7-9 to TRBJ1-4; D is unresolved. There are 15 residues in the CDR3. Trimming removed 5 bases at V and 8 bases at J, with 18 bases between. The germline V gene has CDR1 SEHNR and CDR2 FQNEAQ (reference sequence). The CDR3 bases are TGTGCCAGCAGCGAGCGGACGTTAAGAGGGGAAAAACTGTTTTTT. Its translation: CASSERTLRGEKLFF.

J is TRBJ1-3 and V is TRBV6-5, with 7 nucleotides matching TRBD1. Germline-derived CDR1 and CDR2 are MNHEY and SVGAGI. The CDR3 runs to 13 residues. Trimming cost V 6 bases and J 6 bases; bases outside gene matches: 5. This CDR3 is CASRDRDVNTIYF. CDR3 nucleotide sequence: TGTGCCAGCAGAGACAGGGATGTAAACACCATATATTTT.

The chain couples TRBV5-1 to TRBJ1-1, with D tentatively TRBD1 (5 bases). V was shortened by 2 bases and J by 0 bases, with 11 bases between the two germline ends. CDR3 size: 15 residues. Germline V gene lookup returns CDR1 SGHRS and CDR2 YFSETQ. CDR3 sequence reads: CASSFIDRLNTEAFF. CDR3 coding DNA: TGCGCCAGCAGCTTTATAGACAGATTGAACACTGAAGCTTTCTTT.

The gene calls are TRBV5-1 and TRBJ2-7; TRBD2 agrees at 8 bases. Germline-derived CDR1 and CDR2 are SGHRS and YFSETQ. The CDR3 sequence is 13 residues long. With V trimmed by 4 bases and J by 6 bases, 6 bases remained unmatched. The CDR3 sequence: CASSTSGGREQYF. DNA of the CDR3: TGCGCCAGCAGCACATCGGGAGGGCGCGAGCAGTACTTC.

The rearrangement joins TRBV4-1 to TRBJ2-7; the match to TRBD2 covers 9 bases. The CDR3 runs to 14 residues. With 5 bases clipped from V and 2 bases from J, the junction kept 4 bases outside the gene matches. Germline loops: CDR1 MGHRA, CDR2 YSYEKL. The CDR3, as DNA: TGCGCCAGCAGCGCCCGCGGGAGGGCCTACGAGCAGTACTTC. Its protein product is CASSARGRAYEQYF.

CDR3 sequence: CASSYGGTGQGEKLFF. The CDR3 bases are TGTGCCAGCAGTTACGGGGGTACGGGACAGGGTGAAAAACTGTTTTTT. The gene calls are TRBV6-5 and TRBJ1-4, with TRBD1 matching over 9 bases. J was trimmed by 7 bases and V by 2 bases; bases with no gene match: 8. CDR1 and CDR2 (germline): MNHEY, SVGAGI. The CDR3 sequence is 16 residues long.

The V gene is TRBV4-1, the J gene TRBJ2-1, with TRBD2 matching 8 bases. Germline V gives CDR1 MGHRA, CDR2 YSYEKL. The CDR3 has 15 residues. J lost 3 bases, V lost 3 bases, and 4 bases had no gene match. CDR3 in DNA: TGCGCCAGCAGCCAGGGGACTAGGGACTACAATGAGCAGTTCTTC. This encodes CASSQGTRDYNEQFF.

The chain combines TRBV28 with TRBJ2-3; a possible D gene is TRBD1 (7 bases). This CDR3 contains 18 residues. V was cut by 5 bases and J by 4 bases, with 25 bases left in between. Germline CDR1 is MDHEN and CDR2 is SYDVKM. CDR3 bases: TGTGCCAGCAGTCCAACGCCTTCCCGCGGGACAGTCGCAGATACGCAGTATTTT. It is translated as CASSPTPSRGTVADTQYF.

This rearrangement joins TRBV5-1 to TRBJ2-7; D not resolved. The CDR3 runs 12 residues. In germline, CDR1 is SGHRS, CDR2 YFSETQ. The V and J ends lost 0 bases and 2 bases respectively, with 3 bases between them. Here the CDR3 reads CASSLGAYEQYF. CDR3 bases: TGCGCCAGCAGCTTGGGAGCCTACGAGCAGTACTTC.

Worth noting for this clone: The sample contains more than one DNA sequence encoding this CDR3. The chain carries TRBV30 and TRBJ1-5; D unclear. The CDR3 runs to 13 residues. Germline assignment: CDR1 GTSNPN and CDR2 SVGIG (reference sequence). Trimming pared 0 bases from V and 2 bases from J, leaving 5 bases between. The CDR3 is CAWSVGGNQPQHF. The CDR3 DNA is TGTGCCTGGAGTGTGGGCGGCAATCAGCCCCAGCATTTT.

The chain links TRBV5-1 to TRBJ2-1; 10 bases agree with TRBD1. Germline trimming cut 4 bases from V and 9 bases from J; bases unmatched to any gene: 10. The CDR3 runs to 15 residues. Germline V gene data show CDR1 as SGHRS and CDR2 as YFSETQ. In DNA form, the CDR3 reads TGCGCCAGCAGCGACCCGGGACAGGGGCAGCTTGAGCAGTTCTTC. Its protein product is CASSDPGQGQLEQFF.

This clone was seen a single time. The genes are TRBV5-5 and TRBJ1-2; D is possibly TRBD1 (5 bases). Between the trimmed V and J ends, which lost 5 bases and 7 bases, there was a span of 15 bases. CDR1 and CDR2 from the germline V gene are SGHKS and YYEKEE (reference sequence). The CDR3 is made up of 13 amino acids. CDR3 residues: CASRRDGVGGYTF. CDR3 coding DNA: TGTGCCAGCAGGCGGGACGGGGTCGGTGGCTACACCTTC.

The chain couples TRBV25-1 to TRBJ1-4; D call uncertain. This CDR3 comprises 15 residues. Germline lookup yields CDR1 MGHDK and CDR2 SYGVNS. The germline V and J ends were trimmed by 4 bases and 6 bases, with 15 bases remaining between them. This CDR3 reads CASSAPIQDDEKLFF. CDR3 coding DNA: TGTGCCAGCAGTGCCCCGATTCAGGATGATGAAAAACTGTTTTTT. Full variable domain (rest looked up from reference TRBV25-1 and TRBJ1-4): EADIYQTPRYLVIGTGKKITLECSQTMGHDKMYWYQQDPGMELHLIHYSYGVNSTEKGDLSSESTVSRIRTEHFPLTLESARPSHTSQYLCASSAPIQDDEKLFFGSGTQLSVL.